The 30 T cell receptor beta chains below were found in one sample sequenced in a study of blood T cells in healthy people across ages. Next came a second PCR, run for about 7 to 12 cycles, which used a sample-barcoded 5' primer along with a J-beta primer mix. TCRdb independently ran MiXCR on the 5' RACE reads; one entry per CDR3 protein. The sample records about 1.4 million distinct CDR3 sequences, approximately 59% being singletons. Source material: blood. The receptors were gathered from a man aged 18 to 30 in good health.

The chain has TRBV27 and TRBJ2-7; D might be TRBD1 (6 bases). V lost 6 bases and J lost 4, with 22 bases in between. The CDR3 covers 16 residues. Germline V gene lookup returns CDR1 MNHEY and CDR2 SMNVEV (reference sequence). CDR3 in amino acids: CASSPLPAGTLYEQYF. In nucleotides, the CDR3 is TGTGCCAGCAGCCCCCTCCCAGCCGGGACACTTTACGAGCAGTACTTC.

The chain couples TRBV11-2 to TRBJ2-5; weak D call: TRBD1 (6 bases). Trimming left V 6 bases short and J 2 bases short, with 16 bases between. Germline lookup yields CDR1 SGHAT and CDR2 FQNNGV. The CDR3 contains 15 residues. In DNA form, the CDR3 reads TGTGCCAGCAGTCGAACAGGGAAGGGACAAGAGACCCAGTACTTC. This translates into CASSRTGKGQETQYF.

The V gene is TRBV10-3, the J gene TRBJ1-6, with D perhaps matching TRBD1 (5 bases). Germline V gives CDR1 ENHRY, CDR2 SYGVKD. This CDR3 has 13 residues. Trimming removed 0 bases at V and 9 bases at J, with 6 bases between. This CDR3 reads CAISESGGSPLHF. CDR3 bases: TGTGCCATCAGTGAGTCTGGGGGTTCACCCCTCCACTTT.

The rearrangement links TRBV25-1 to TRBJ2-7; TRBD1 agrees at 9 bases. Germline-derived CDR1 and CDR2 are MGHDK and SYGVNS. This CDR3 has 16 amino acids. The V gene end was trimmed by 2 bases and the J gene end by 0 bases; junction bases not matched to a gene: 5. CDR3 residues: CASSEMGTGSSYEQYF. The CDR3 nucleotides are TGTGCCAGCAGTGAAATGGGGACAGGGAGCTCCTACGAGCAGTACTTC.

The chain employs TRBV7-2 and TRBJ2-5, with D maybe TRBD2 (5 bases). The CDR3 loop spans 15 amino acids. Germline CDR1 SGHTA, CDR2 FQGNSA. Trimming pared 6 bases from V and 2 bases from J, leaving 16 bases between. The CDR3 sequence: CASSNSGRPQETQYF. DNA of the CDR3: TGTGCCAGCAGTAACTCGGGGAGACCTCAAGAGACCCAGTACTTC.

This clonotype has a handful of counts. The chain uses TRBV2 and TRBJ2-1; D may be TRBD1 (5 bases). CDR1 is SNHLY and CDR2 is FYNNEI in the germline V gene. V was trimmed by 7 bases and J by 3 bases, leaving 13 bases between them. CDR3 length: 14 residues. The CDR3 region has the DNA TGTGCCAGCACAGGTGGGGCCCTCTACAATGAGCAGTTCTTC. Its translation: CASTGGALYNEQFF.

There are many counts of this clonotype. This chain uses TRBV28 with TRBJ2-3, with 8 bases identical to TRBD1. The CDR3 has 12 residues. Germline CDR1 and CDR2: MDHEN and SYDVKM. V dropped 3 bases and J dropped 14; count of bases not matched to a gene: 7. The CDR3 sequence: CASSFGTGPWYF. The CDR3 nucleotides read TGTGCCAGCAGTTTCGGGACAGGCCCCTGGTATTTT.

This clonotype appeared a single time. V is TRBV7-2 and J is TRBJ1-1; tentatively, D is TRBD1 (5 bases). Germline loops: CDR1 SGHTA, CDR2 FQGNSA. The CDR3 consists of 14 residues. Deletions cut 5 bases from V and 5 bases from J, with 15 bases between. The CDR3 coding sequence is TGTGCCAGCAGCCAGGGCAGGGTCCGGACTGAAGCTTTCTTT. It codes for CASSQGRVRTEAFF.

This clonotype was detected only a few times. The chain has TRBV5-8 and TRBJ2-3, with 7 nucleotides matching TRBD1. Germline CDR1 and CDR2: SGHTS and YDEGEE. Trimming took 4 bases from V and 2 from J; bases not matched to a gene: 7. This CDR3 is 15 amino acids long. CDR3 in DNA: TGTGCCAGCAGCCCGCGACAGGGACCCACAGATACGCAGTATTTT. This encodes CASSPRQGPTDTQYF. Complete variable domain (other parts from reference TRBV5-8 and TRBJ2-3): EAGVTQSPTHLIKTRGQQATLRCSPISGHTSVYWYQQALGLGLQFLLWYDEGEERNRGNFPPRFSGRQFPNYSSELNVNALELEDSALYLCASSPRQGPTDTQYFGPGTRLTVL.

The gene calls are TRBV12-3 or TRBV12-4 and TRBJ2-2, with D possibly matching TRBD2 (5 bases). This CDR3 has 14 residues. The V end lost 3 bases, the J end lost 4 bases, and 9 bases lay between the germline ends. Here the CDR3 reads CASSLRLATGELFF. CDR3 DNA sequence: TGTGCCAGCAGTTTGAGGCTAGCCACCGGGGAGCTGTTTTTT.

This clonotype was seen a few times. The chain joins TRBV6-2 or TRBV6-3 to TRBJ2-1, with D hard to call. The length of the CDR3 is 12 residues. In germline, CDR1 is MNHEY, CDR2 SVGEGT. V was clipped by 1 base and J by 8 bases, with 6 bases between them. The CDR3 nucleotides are TGTGCCAGCAGTTACTTTCCCCATGAGCAGTTCTTC. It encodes CASSYFPHEQFF.

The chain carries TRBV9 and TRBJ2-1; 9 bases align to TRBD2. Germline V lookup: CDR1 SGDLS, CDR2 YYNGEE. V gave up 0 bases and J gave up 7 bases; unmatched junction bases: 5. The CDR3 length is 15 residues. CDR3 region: CASSVESGRRNEQFF. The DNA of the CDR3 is TGTGCCAGCAGCGTAGAGAGCGGGAGGAGAAATGAGCAGTTCTTC.

The CDR3 nucleotides are TGCAGCGTTGTGAGGGAGGACACCGGGGAGCTGTTTTTT. Amino acid sequence: CSVVREDTGELFF. The chain has TRBV29-1 and TRBJ2-2; D possibly corresponds to TRBD2 (6 bases). This CDR3 has 13 amino acids. Deletions cut 4 bases from V and 3 bases from J, with 9 bases between. In germline, CDR1 is SQVTM, CDR2 ANQGSEA.

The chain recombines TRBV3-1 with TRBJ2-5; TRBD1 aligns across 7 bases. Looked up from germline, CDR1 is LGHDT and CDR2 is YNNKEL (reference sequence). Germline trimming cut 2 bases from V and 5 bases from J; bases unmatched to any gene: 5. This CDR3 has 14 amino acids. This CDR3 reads CASSQTGDGETQYF. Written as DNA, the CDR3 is TGTGCCAGCAGCCAAACAGGGGATGGGGAGACCCAGTACTTC.

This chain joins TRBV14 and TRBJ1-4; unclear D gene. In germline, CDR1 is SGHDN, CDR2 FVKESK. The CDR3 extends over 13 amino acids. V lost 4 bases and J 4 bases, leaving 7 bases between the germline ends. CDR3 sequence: CASSRGVNEKLFF. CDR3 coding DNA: TGTGCCAGCAGCCGTGGGGTTAATGAAAAACTGTTTTTT.

The CDR3 region has the DNA TGTGCCAGCAGTTTAGAAAACGGGCTAGCGGCGTCCTACGAGCAGTACTTC. Its translation: CASSLENGLAASYEQYF. V gene TRBV12-3 or TRBV12-4 combines with J gene TRBJ2-7; 7 nucleotides agree with TRBD2. V shed 1 base and J 1 base; nucleotides not matched to a gene: 10. The CDR3 contains 17 residues.

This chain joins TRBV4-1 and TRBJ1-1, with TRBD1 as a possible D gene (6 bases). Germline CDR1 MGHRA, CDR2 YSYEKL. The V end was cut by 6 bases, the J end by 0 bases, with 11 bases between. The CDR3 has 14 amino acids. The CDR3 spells CASSRQEMNTEAFF. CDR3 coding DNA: TGCGCCAGCAGTCGACAGGAGATGAACACTGAAGCTTTCTTT.

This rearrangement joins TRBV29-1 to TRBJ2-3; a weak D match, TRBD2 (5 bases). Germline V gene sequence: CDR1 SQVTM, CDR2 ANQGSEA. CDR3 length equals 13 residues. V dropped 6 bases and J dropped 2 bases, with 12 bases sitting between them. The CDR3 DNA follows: TGCAGCGTGAACACTAGGGACACAGATACGCAGTATTTT. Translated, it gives CSVNTRDTDTQYF.

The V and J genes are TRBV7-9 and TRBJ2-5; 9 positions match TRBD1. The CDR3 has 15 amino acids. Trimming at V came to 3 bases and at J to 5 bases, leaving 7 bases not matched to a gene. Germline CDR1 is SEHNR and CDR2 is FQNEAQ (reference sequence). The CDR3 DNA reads TGTGCCAGCAGCTTTCAACAGGGGGCTGGGGAGACCCAGTACTTC. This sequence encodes CASSFQQGAGETQYF.

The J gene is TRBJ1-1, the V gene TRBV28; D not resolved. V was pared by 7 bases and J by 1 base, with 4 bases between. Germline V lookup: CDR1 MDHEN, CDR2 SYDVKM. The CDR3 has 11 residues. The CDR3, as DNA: TGTGCCAGCATCACGAACACTGAAGCTTTCTTT. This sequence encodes CASITNTEAFF.

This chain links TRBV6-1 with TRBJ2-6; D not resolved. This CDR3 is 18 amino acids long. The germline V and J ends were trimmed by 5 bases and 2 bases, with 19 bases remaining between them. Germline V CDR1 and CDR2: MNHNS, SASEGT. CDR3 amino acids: CASSLRKGLQTGANVLTF. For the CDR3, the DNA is TGTGCCAGCAGTCTCCGGAAGGGTTTGCAAACTGGGGCCAACGTCCTGACTTTC.

CDR3 in DNA: TGTGCCAGTCCACTAGCGGGAGGAAGCTACGAGCAGTACTTC. Its protein product is CASPLAGGSYEQYF. V gene TRBV25-1 combines with J gene TRBJ2-7, with 12 bases matching TRBD2. The germline gives CDR1 MGHDK, CDR2 SYGVNS. The CDR3 runs 14 residues. The junction had 6 bases not matched to a gene; V was cut back by 9 bases and J by 3 bases.

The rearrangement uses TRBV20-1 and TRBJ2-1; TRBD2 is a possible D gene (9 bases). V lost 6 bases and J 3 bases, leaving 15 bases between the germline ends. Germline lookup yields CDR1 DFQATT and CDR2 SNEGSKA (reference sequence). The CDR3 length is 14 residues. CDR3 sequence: CSASGGTGYNEQFF. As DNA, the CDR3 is TGCAGTGCAAGCGGGGGGACAGGCTACAATGAGCAGTTCTTC.

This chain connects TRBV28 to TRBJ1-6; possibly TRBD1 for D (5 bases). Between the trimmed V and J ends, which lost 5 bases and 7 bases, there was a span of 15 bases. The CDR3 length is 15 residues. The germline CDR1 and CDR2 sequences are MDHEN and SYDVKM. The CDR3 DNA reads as TGTGCCAGCAGTCAGGGAAGTGGGAAAAATTCACCCCTCCACTTT. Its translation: CASSQGSGKNSPLHF.

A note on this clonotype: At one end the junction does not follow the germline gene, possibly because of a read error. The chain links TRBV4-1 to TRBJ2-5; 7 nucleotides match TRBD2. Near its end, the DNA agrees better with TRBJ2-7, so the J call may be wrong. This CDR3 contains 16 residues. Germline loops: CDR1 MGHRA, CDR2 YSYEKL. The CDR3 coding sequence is TGCGCCAGCGGCCAAGATAGGGGAGGGATTGCCTACGAGCAGTACTTC. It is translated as CASGQDRGGIAYEQYF.

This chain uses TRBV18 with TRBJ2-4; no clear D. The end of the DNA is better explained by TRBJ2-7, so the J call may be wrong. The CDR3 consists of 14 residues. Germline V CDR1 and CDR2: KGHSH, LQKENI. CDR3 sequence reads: CASSPLGFTYEQYF. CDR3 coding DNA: TGTGCCAGCTCACCTTTAGGTTTCACCTACGAGCAGTACTTC.

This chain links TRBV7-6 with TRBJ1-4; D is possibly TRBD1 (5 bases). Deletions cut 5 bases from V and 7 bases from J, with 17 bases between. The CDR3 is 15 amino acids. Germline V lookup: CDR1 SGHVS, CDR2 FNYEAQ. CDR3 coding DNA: TGTGCCAGCAGCACAACCACGGGGCCGGGTGAAAAACTGTTTTTT. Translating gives CASSTTTGPGEKLFF.

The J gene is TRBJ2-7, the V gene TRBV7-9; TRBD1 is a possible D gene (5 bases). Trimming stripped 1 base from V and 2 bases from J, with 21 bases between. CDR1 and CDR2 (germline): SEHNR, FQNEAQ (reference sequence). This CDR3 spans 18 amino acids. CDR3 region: CASSLVFYTGNPTYEQYF. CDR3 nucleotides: TGTGCCAGCAGCTTAGTGTTCTACACAGGAAACCCAACCTACGAGCAGTACTTC.

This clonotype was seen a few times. CDR3 nucleotide sequence: TGCAGCGTTGCGCCGAACACTGAAGCTTTCTTT. Translation: CSVAPNTEAFF. The chain combines TRBV29-1 with TRBJ1-1, with D unresolved. The ends were cut back, 4 bases at V and 1 base at J, with 4 bases in the middle. The CDR3 contains 11 residues. Germline V gene lookup returns CDR1 SQVTM and CDR2 ANQGSEA.

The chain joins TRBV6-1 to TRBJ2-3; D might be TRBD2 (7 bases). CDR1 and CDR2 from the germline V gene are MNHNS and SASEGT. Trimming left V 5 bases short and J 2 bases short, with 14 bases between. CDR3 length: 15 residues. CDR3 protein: CASSRGGQPTDTQYF. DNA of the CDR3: TGTGCCAGCAGTAGGGGGGGCCAGCCCACAGATACGCAGTATTTT.